This TCR beta chain derives from a study of shared clonotypes between healthy human individuals. Germline CDR1 is WNHNN and CDR2 is SYGVQD (reference sequence). The CDR3 has 14 residues. The ends lost 6 bases at V and 8 bases at J; junction bases unmatched: 8. Sequencing was performed with immunoSEQ multiplex PCR; in TCRdb, only in-frame clones are kept and a portion is missing. The sample shows a few million clones, around 94% of them seen only once. This clone was counted a single time. The J gene is TRBJ1-2, the V gene TRBV10-1; 11 nucleotides match TRBD1. Sequences were obtained from naive CD4+ T cells sorted from blood. Regarding subset: CD45RA+ positively selected. The clonotype was recovered from a man in his late teens or twenties in good health. CDR3 bases: TGCGCCAGCAGGACGGACAGGGGGCGATACGGCTACACCTTC. It specifies CASRTDRGRYGYTF.